A single TCR beta chain is shown here with its context. The antigen is not known. This sample was included in a study of Ad26.COV2.S vaccination and SARS-CoV-2 variants. Study-level information: This donor came from the COV1001 trial of Ad26.COV2.S. General study results and limits: Measures of TCR breadth and depth may have fallen short of total T cell responses. Recipients given vaccine exceeded placebo recipients in spike-specific TCR breadth.

Assay used: immunoSEQ multiplex PCR; TCRdb lists only in-frame clones, some missing. The data show 350,000 to 500,000 clones, roughly 90% seen once. The sample's treatment: 15 to 20 received Ad26.COV2.S at low or high dose, single or two shots; about 5 received placebo; per-sample allocation not given. After the first vaccine or placebo injection, samples were drawn on day 63. Wuhan-strain SARS-CoV-2 spike was expressed by the Ad26 vector that made up the vaccine. V shed 3 bases and J 5 bases; nucleotides not matched to a gene: 4. Germline V CDR1 and CDR2: ENHRY, SYGVKD. This CDR3 is built from 13 residues.

The origin of this receptor is a person aged 18-60 years who received the Ad26.COV2.S COVID-19 vaccine or a placebo. The specimen was peripheral blood, collected in a trial of Ad26.COV2.S vaccine versus placebo. The chain is built from TRBV10-3 and TRBJ2-7, with 7 nucleotides matching TRBD1. The CDR3 is CAISETTGDEQYF. The CDR3 DNA sequence: TGTGCCATCAGTGAAACAACAGGGGACGAGCAGTACTTC.